This T cell receptor beta chain originates from a study of blood T cell repertoires in COVID-19. There are 14 residues in the CDR3. Germline V gene data show CDR1 as SNHLY and CDR2 as FYNNEI. V lost 3 bases, J lost 3 bases, and 12 bases lay in between. This clone was observed once. Libraries were prepared by immunoSEQ multiplex PCR; TCRdb keeps only in-frame clonotypes and omits some of them. This table holds about 670,000 clones, 85% to 90% found once. Sequencing was performed on peripheral blood. The sequence was obtained from a woman aged 18-29 years with acute or convalescent COVID-19. This chain connects TRBV2 to TRBJ2-7, with D possibly matching TRBD2 (6 bases). The CDR3 DNA reads as TGTGCCAGCAGTGATTTGCGGGGCAACTACGAGCAGTACTTC. Protein product: CASSDLRGNYEQYF.